One and the same sample provided the 29 T cell receptor beta chains below, sequenced in a study of TIL therapy for anti-PD-1-resistant metastatic lung cancer. Sequencing used immunoSEQ v3. Repertoires were generated with immunoSEQ multiplex PCR, while TCRdb's copy carries only in-frame clones and drops some. The table shows some 15,000 clones, with about 83% occurring only once. This sample's time point: pre-treatment sample, taken before nivolumab and TIL therapy. The sequencing used blood, collected at baseline. Source of these receptors: a person between 25 and 80 years old with non-small cell lung cancer.

The V and J genes are TRBV19 and TRBJ1-5, with D maybe TRBD1 (5 bases). Trimming took off 5 bases at V and 2 bases at J, with 13 bases between the two ends. Germline values: CDR1 LNHDA, CDR2 SQIVND (reference sequence). The CDR3 sequence is 15 residues long. The CDR3: CASSAGNLGNQPQHF. The CDR3 DNA is TGTGCCAGTAGTGCAGGGAATTTGGGCAATCAGCCCCAGCATTTT.

This rearrangement joins TRBV5-5 to TRBJ1-6, with D uncertain. V lost 3 bases and J 5 bases, leaving 9 bases between the germline ends. CDR1 SGHKS and CDR2 YYEKEE come from the germline V gene (reference sequence). The CDR3 is made up of 14 amino acids. This chain's CDR3 is CASSSAWDNSPLHF. In DNA form, the CDR3 reads TGTGCCAGCAGCTCTGCCTGGGATAATTCACCCCTCCACTTT.

V gene TRBV27 combines with J gene TRBJ1-6; D gene unclear. V shed 5 bases and J shed 8 bases, with 16 bases lying between them. The CDR3 covers 15 residues. Germline CDR1 MNHEY, CDR2 SMNVEV (reference sequence). CDR3 nucleotide sequence: TGTGCCAGCAGTATCCGAAGACGGAGTTATTCACCCCTCCACTTT. This translates into CASSIRRRSYSPLHF.

In its sample, this clone was seen a few times. The chain employs TRBV15 and TRBJ2-7, with D tentatively TRBD1 (6 bases). Per germline, CDR1 LNHNV and CDR2 YYDKDF (reference sequence). The CDR3 length is 15 residues. Deletions cut 3 bases from V and 4 bases from J, with 16 bases between. Here the CDR3 DNA reads TGTGCCACCAGCAGCCTGGGGGCGGACGGTTACGAGCAGTACTTC. Encoded protein: CATSSLGADGYEQYF.

The chain carries TRBV7-2 and TRBJ1-5, with unresolved D. Trimming shortened V by 5 bases and J by 2 bases, and 7 bases separated the two germline ends. Germline lookup yields CDR1 SGHTA and CDR2 FQGNSA. The length of the CDR3 is 13 residues. CDR3 bases: TGTGCCAGCAGCCCACAAGGCAATCAGCCCCAGCATTTT. Its protein is CASSPQGNQPQHF.

V gene TRBV6-5 combines with J gene TRBJ2-7; 8 positions agree with TRBD1. V was clipped by 5 bases and J by 2 bases; unmatched bases: 5. CDR1 and CDR2 (germline): MNHEY, SVGAGI. There are 14 residues in the CDR3. The CDR3 DNA is TGTGCCAGCAGTAAACAGGGGGTGGCCTACGAGCAGTACTTC. It encodes CASSKQGVAYEQYF.

The sample holds a few counts of this clone. The genes are TRBV6-1 and TRBJ1-4, with 9 bases fitting TRBD1. V gave up 7 bases and J gave up 6 bases; unmatched junction bases: 3. Germline-derived CDR1 and CDR2 are MNHNS and SASEGT. The length of the CDR3 is 13 residues. CDR3 nucleotide sequence: TGTGCCAGCACTAGGGACAGGGATGAAAAACTGTTTTTT. Residues: CASTRDRDEKLFF.

V is TRBV28 and J is TRBJ1-2; D ambiguous. V dropped 4 bases and J dropped 2 bases, with 5 bases sitting between them. The germline gives CDR1 MDHEN, CDR2 SYDVKM. The CDR3 loop spans 12 amino acids. The CDR3 loop reads CASSWQNYGYTF. CDR3 nucleotide sequence: TGTGCCAGCAGTTGGCAGAACTATGGCTACACCTTC.

The chain links TRBV11-1 to TRBJ2-7; tentatively, D is TRBD2 (6 bases). Germline V CDR1 and CDR2: SGHAT, FQDESV (reference sequence). With 5 bases removed from V and 3 bases from J, the gap between germline ends came to 14 bases. This CDR3 contains 14 residues. CDR3 DNA: TGTGCCAGCAGCATAGGGTCCGGGGGCTACGAGCAGTACGTC. Translating it yields CASSIGSGGYEQYV.

This chain uses TRBV5-6 with TRBJ1-6, with a weak D call TRBD1 (5 bases). Trimming removed 1 base at V and 10 bases at J, with 15 bases between. Germline CDR1 and CDR2: SGHDT and YYEEEE. This CDR3 comprises 15 residues. The CDR3 region is CASSLYGTTGSPLHF. CDR3 nucleotide sequence: TGTGCCAGCAGCTTGTACGGGACTACCGGCTCACCCCTCCACTTT.

The table lists this clone with a count of one. The V call is TRBV14, the J call TRBJ1-6; D is unclear. The germline V gene encodes CDR1 SGHDN and CDR2 FVKESK. This CDR3 has 13 amino acids. The germline V and J ends were trimmed by 2 bases and 10 bases, with 9 bases remaining between them. The CDR3 here is CASSQTLGSPLHF. The CDR3 DNA reads TGTGCCAGCAGCCAAACCCTAGGGTCACCCCTCCACTTT.

J is TRBJ2-1 and V is TRBV9, with a weak D call TRBD1 (7 bases). Looked up from germline, CDR1 is SGDLS and CDR2 is YYNGEE. The CDR3 length is 13 residues. Trimming took off 0 bases at V and 15 bases at J, with 16 bases between the two ends. CDR3 in amino acids: CASSVDQGGSAFF. In nucleotides, the CDR3 is TGTGCCAGCAGCGTAGACCAGGGGGGCAGCGCGTTCTTC.

The chain joins TRBV7-3 to TRBJ1-1, with D tentatively TRBD1 (5 bases). The V gene's germline CDR1 is SGHTA and CDR2 FQGTGA. The ends were cut back, 8 bases at V and 3 bases at J, with 13 bases in the middle. The CDR3 runs to 13 residues. The CDR3 loop is CASLQGLYTEAFF. The CDR3 DNA reads as TGTGCCAGCCTGCAGGGTTTGTACACTGAAGCTTTCTTT.

J is TRBJ1-1 and V is TRBV5-6; unclear D gene. Trimming took 2 bases from V and 11 from J, leaving 19 bases between them. Germline V CDR1 and CDR2: SGHDT, YYEEEE. CDR3 length equals 14 residues. The CDR3 DNA sequence: TGTGCCAGCAGCTTAAGCGGCTCCTCTTTACCCGCTTTCTTT. Translated, it gives CASSLSGSSLPAFF.

The rearrangement links TRBV7-9 to TRBJ2-7, with D unclear. The CDR3 spans 15 residues. Trimming pared 0 bases from V and 9 bases from J, leaving 18 bases between. The V gene's germline CDR1 is SEHNR and CDR2 FQNEAQ (reference sequence). CDR3 sequence (DNA): TGTGCCAGCAGCTTAGCGGTGGGAAGACGAGCAGTGCAGTACTTC. This translates into CASSLAVGRRAVQYF.

On this clone itself: Relative to the germline gene, one junction end is altered; a read error may explain this. The gene calls are TRBV28 and TRBJ2-3; TRBD2 aligns across 15 bases. The CDR3 is made up of 13 amino acids. Germline assignment: CDR1 MDHEN and CDR2 SYDVKM. The DNA of the CDR3 is TGTGCCATCCGGACTAGCGGGGGGGGTCCCCCAGATTTT. Its protein product is CAIRTSGGGPPDF.

The CDR3 region has the DNA TGCAGCGCCTGGGGACAGGGGATATATGAGCAGTTCTTC. Its translation is CSAWGQGIYEQFF. This chain links TRBV29-1 with TRBJ2-1; 10 bases fit TRBD1. Germline V gene sequence: CDR1 SQVTM, CDR2 ANQGSEA. The CDR3 is 13 residues long. The V segment lost 7 bases and the J segment 8 bases; nucleotides outside the gene matches: 8.

The chain has TRBV5-8 and TRBJ2-7; TRBD2 is a possible D gene (5 bases). CDR1 is SGHTS and CDR2 is YDEGEE in the germline V gene. Deletions cut 3 bases from V and 2 bases from J, with 12 bases between. The CDR3 contains 14 residues. The CDR3 loop reads CASSSDWIPYEQYF. CDR3 coding DNA: TGTGCCAGCAGCTCGGACTGGATTCCCTACGAGCAGTACTTC.

The chain joins TRBV11-2 to TRBJ2-1; 8 bases are shared with TRBD2. The CDR3 length is 17 residues. V dropped 2 bases and J dropped 9; count of bases not matched to a gene: 15. Germline lookup yields CDR1 SGHAT and CDR2 FQNNGV. The CDR3 reads CASSLSFVAGRPPEQFF. CDR3 DNA sequence: TGTGCCAGCAGCTTAAGTTTCGTAGCGGGACGGCCGCCTGAGCAGTTCTTC.

The chain couples TRBV18 to TRBJ1-1, with D unresolved. V lost 1 base to trimming and J lost 4 bases, with 10 bases between them. Germline loops: CDR1 KGHSH, CDR2 LQKENI. The CDR3 runs 14 residues. The CDR3 sequence is CASSPQSKGTEAFF. The CDR3 DNA reads TGTGCCAGCTCACCACAGAGTAAGGGCACTGAAGCTTTCTTT.

This clone was seen only a few times. The genes are TRBV5-1 and TRBJ1-1; D ambiguous. V lost 1 base and J lost 1, with 11 bases in between. The CDR3 length is 15 residues. Per the germline V gene, CDR1 is SGHRS and CDR2 is YFSETQ. This CDR3 reads CASSLTGSGNTEAFF. CDR3 sequence (DNA): TGCGCCAGCAGCTTGACCGGCTCTGGGAACACTGAAGCTTTCTTT.

The chain has TRBV11-1 and TRBJ2-5; D not resolved. Trimming removed 8 bases from V and 2 bases from J, with 15 bases in between. CDR3 length: 14 amino acids. Germline V gene lookup returns CDR1 SGHAT and CDR2 FQDESV (reference sequence). CDR3 residues: CASSLDQVQETQYF. The CDR3 nucleotides read TGTGCCAGCTCGCTTGACCAAGTGCAAGAGACCCAGTACTTC.

The genes are TRBV28 and TRBJ2-3; 9 bases match TRBD1. V trimming: 2 bases; J trimming: 0 bases; junction bases outside the gene matches: 6. The V gene's germline CDR1 is MDHEN and CDR2 SYDVKM. The CDR3 sequence is 17 residues long. CDR3 bases: TGTGCCAGCAGTTTAGAGGGGACAGGGCCAAGCACAGATACGCAGTATTTT. Translation gives CASSLEGTGPSTDTQYF.

This clone was recorded only once. V is TRBV27 and J is TRBJ2-7; 10 bases align to TRBD1. Per the germline V gene, CDR1 is MNHEY and CDR2 is SMNVEV (reference sequence). The CDR3 runs 14 residues. Unmatched junction bases numbered 5, after V lost 5 bases and J lost 4 bases. This CDR3 reads CASSGRDRGYEQYF. The CDR3, as DNA: TGTGCCAGCAGTGGTAGGGACAGGGGATACGAGCAGTACTTC.

The rearrangement links TRBV9 to TRBJ2-1; 8 nucleotides agree with TRBD2. This CDR3 is 15 amino acids long. Looked up from germline, CDR1 is SGDLS and CDR2 is YYNGEE. Trimming removed 0 bases from V and 9 bases from J; junction bases left unmatched: 8. Written as DNA, the CDR3 is TGTGCCAGCAGCGTAGTCGGGGGGGCCGAGGTTGAGCAGTTCTTC. Residues: CASSVVGGAEVEQFF.

This clone was seen a handful of times. V and J are TRBV5-6 and TRBJ1-5, with D perhaps matching TRBD1 (5 bases). V was pared by 4 bases and J by 4 bases, with 12 bases between. The CDR3 sequence is 14 residues long. Germline assignment: CDR1 SGHDT and CDR2 YYEEEE. This chain's CDR3 is CASSEGIRNQPQHF. CDR3 nucleotides: TGTGCCAGCAGCGAGGGGATACGAAATCAGCCCCAGCATTTT.

This chain uses TRBV2 with TRBJ1-5; 7 nucleotides align to TRBD1. V was pared by 7 bases and J by 7 bases, with 16 bases of the junction left unmatched. The CDR3 length is 16 residues. CDR1 and CDR2 from the germline V gene are SNHLY and FYNNEI. The CDR3 DNA reads TGTGCCAGCATCTTGGACAGGAGGATAGTAGGACAGCCCCAGCATTTT. Translating gives CASILDRRIVGQPQHF.

The rearrangement links TRBV7-8 to TRBJ2-3, with D uncertain. CDR1 SGHVS and CDR2 FQNEAQ come from the germline V gene. V was shortened by 5 bases and J by 6 bases, with 15 bases between the two germline ends. The CDR3 spans 14 residues. CDR3 amino acids: CASSIRLSMDTQYF. CDR3 DNA sequence: TGTGCCAGCAGCATCCGGCTGAGCATGGATACGCAGTATTTT.

The chain links TRBV5-5 to TRBJ2-3, with TRBD1 matching over 10 bases. Trimming took 6 bases from V and 4 from J; bases not matched to a gene: 14. CDR3 length: 17 amino acids. Germline-derived CDR1 and CDR2 are SGHKS and YYEKEE (reference sequence). The DNA of the CDR3 is TGTGCCAGCAAATCCCAGCTCCGGGGGACAGGGGCAGATACGCAGTATTTT. Translated: CASKSQLRGTGADTQYF.